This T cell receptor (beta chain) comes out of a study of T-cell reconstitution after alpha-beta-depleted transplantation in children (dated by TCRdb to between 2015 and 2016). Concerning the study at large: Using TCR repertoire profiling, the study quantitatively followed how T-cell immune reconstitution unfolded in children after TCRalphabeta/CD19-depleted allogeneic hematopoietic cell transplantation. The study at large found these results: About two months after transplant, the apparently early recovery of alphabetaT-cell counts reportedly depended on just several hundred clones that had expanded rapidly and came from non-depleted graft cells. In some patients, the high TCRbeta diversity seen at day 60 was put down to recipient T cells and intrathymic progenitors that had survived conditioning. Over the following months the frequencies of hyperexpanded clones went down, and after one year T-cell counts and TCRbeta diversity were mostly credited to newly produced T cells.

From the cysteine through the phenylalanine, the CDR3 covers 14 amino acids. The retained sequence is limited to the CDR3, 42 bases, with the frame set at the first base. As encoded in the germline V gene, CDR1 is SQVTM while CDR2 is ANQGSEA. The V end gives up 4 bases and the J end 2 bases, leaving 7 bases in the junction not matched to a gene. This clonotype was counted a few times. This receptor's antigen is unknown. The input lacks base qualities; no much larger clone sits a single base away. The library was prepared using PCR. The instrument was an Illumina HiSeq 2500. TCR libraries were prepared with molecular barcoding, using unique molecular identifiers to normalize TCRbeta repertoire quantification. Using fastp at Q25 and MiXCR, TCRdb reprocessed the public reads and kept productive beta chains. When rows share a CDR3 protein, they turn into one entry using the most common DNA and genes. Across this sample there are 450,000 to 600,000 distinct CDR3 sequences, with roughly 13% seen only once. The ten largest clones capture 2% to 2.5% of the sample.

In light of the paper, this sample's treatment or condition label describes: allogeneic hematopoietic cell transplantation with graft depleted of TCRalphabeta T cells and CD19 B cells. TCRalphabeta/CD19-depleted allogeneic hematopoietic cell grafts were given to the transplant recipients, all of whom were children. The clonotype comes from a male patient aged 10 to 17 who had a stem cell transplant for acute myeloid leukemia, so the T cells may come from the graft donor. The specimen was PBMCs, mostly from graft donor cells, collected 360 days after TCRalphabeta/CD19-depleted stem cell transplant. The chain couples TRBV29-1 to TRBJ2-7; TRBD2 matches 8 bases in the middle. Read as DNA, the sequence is TGCAGCGTTGGCCCGGGAGGGCCCCCCTACGAGCAGTACTTC. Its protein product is CSVGPGGPPYEQYF.